This T cell receptor beta chain came from a study of persistence of HIV-infected CD4 T cells. Study details: Donors had been on suppressive ART for a median of 8 years. Study-level findings and limits: Antigen-responding cells were enriched for degenerate expanded CDR3beta sequences.

The CDR3 is made up of 15 amino acids. V shed 11 bases, J shed 7 bases, and the junction held 13 bases outside the gene matches. Per the germline V gene, CDR1 is ENHRY and CDR2 is SYGVKD. Lysates of CMV-infected fibroblasts at 10 ug/mL stimulated these cells. CD40L/CD69 double-negative CD45RO-high memory CD4+ T cells were collected. These HIV-1-infected adults initiated suppressive ART in chronic infection. Undetectable plasma HIV-1 RNA below 50 copies/mL lasted at least 4 years. The libraries were made with immunoSEQ version 4 in survey mode. TCRdb keeps only in-frame clones here, not all; method: immunoSEQ multiplex PCR. This sample has roughly 34,000 clones, with 82% found just once. To note about this clone: What it binds is unknown.

This chain links TRBV10-3 with TRBJ2-7; 14 nucleotides agree with TRBD2. The origin of this receptor is an adult woman with HIV who was CMV-seropositive. Sequenced here: CD4+ T cells sorted from PBMCs after roughly 20-hour stimulation, sampled from a patient who received antiretroviral therapy. CDR3 sequence reads: CAVVGGLAGVGEQYF. In DNA, the CDR3 is TGTGCCGTCGTTGGGGGACTAGCGGGAGTGGGAGAGCAGTACTTC.